This T cell receptor beta chain derives from a study of cytomegalovirus exposure and HLA in healthy donors. Study conclusions and caveats: An analysis was carried out later, and it reportedly showed fewer N-insertions in an Asian-associated ancestry cluster than the approximately 610-donor mean.

Healthy individuals who donated bone marrow served as the donors. Nominal health characterized the donors when sampled, though unrecorded immune exposures were likely. As to this clone: Its target is not known.

The V and J ends lost 2 bases and 7 bases respectively, with 18 bases between them. The CDR3 runs to 16 residues. Germline assignment: CDR1 ENHRY and CDR2 SYGVKD. Primers for the PCR totalled 60 Vbeta and 13 Jbeta. Per the original methods: In a later analysis, roughly 11 million of some 80 million unique beta chains occurred in at least two donors. Profiled with immunoSEQ multiplex PCR; TCRdb holds only in-frame clones, not every one. V and J calls and clone size come straight from that table; D and trimming were deduced from the DNA. Seen in this sample are more than 140,000 clones; the ten most common clones hold over 2%.

Specimen: PBMCs. The rearrangement links TRBV10-3 to TRBJ2-1, with a tentative D call TRBD2 (6 bases). The sequence was obtained from a woman younger than 35 in good health and CMV-seronegative. The CDR3 reads CAISEGDGFGRNEQFF. The CDR3 DNA is TGTGCCATCAGTGAGGGGGATGGGTTTGGGAGGAATGAGCAGTTCTTC.